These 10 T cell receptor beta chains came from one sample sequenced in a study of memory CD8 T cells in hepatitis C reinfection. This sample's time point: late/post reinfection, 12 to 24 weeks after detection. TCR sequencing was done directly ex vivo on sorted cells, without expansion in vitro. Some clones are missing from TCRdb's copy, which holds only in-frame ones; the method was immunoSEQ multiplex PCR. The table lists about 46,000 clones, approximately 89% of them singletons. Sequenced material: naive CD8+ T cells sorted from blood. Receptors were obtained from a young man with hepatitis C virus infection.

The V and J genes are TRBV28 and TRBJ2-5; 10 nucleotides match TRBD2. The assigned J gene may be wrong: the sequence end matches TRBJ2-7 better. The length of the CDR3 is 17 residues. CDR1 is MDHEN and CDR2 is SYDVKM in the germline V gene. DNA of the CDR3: TGTGCCAGCAGTTTTAGCCCTAGCGGGGGCACCTCCTACGAGCAGTACTTC. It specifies CASSFSPSGGTSYEQYF.

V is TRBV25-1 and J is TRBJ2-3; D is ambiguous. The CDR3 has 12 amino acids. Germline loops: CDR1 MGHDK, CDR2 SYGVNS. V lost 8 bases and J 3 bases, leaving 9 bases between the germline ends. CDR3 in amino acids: CASRGGTDTQYF. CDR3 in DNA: TGTGCCAGCCGAGGCGGAACAGATACGCAGTATTTT. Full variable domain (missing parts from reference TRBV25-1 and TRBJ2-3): EADIYQTPRYLVIGTGKKITLECSQTMGHDKMYWYQQDPGMELHLIHYSYGVNSTEKGDLSSESTVSRIRTEHFPLTLESARPSHTSQYLCASRGGTDTQYFGPGTRLTVL.

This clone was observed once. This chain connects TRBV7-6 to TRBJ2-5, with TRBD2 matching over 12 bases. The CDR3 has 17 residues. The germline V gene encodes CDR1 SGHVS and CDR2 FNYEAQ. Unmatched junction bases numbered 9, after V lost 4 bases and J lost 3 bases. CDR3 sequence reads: CASSSGTSGPREETQYF. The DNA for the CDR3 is TGTGCCAGCAGCTCCGGGACTAGCGGGCCCCGAGAAGAGACCCAGTACTTC.

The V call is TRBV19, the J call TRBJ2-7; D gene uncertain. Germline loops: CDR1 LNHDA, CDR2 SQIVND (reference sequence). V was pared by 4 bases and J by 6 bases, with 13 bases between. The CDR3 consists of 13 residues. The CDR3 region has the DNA TGTGCCAGTAGTACGTCAGAGAGAGGCGAGCAGTACTTC. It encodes CASSTSERGEQYF.

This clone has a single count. DNA of the CDR3: TGTGCCAGCAGTCCTGCCCATAGCTCCTACAATGAGCAGTTCTTC. The encoded protein is CASSPAHSSYNEQFF. The chain uses TRBV6-5 and TRBJ2-1; unclear D gene. Trimming stripped 5 bases from V and 0 bases from J, with 11 bases between. The CDR3 loop spans 15 amino acids. Germline V CDR1 and CDR2: MNHEY, SVGAGI.

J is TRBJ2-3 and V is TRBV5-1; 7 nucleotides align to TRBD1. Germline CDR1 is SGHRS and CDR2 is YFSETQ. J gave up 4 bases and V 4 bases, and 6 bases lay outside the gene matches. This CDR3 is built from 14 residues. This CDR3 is CASSLAGGPDTQYF. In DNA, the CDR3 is TGCGCCAGCAGCCTGGCAGGGGGTCCAGATACGCAGTATTTT.

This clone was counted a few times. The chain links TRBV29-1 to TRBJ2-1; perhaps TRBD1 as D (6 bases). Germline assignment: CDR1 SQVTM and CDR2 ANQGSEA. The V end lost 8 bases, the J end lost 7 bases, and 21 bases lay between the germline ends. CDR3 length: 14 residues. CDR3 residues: CSPPLGHPFNEQFF. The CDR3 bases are TGCAGCCCCCCCCTGGGACACCCCTTTAATGAGCAGTTCTTC.

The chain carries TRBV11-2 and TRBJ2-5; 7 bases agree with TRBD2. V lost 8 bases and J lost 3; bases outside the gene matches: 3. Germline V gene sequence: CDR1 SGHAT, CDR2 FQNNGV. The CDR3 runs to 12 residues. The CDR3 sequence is CASWGGKETQYF. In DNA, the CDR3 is TGTGCCAGCTGGGGGGGGAAAGAGACCCAGTACTTC.

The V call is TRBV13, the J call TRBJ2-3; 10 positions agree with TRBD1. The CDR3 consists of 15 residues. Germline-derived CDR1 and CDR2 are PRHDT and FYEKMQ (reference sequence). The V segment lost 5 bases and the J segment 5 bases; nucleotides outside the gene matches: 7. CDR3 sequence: CASSPKGQGIDTQYF. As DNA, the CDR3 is TGTGCCAGCAGCCCCAAGGGACAGGGGATAGATACGCAGTATTTT.

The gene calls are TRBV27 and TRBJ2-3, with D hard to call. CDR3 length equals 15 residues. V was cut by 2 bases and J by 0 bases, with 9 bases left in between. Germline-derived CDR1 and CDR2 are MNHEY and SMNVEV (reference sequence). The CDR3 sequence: CASSLAGSSTDTQYF. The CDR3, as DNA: TGTGCCAGCAGTTTAGCCGGGTCTAGCACAGATACGCAGTATTTT.